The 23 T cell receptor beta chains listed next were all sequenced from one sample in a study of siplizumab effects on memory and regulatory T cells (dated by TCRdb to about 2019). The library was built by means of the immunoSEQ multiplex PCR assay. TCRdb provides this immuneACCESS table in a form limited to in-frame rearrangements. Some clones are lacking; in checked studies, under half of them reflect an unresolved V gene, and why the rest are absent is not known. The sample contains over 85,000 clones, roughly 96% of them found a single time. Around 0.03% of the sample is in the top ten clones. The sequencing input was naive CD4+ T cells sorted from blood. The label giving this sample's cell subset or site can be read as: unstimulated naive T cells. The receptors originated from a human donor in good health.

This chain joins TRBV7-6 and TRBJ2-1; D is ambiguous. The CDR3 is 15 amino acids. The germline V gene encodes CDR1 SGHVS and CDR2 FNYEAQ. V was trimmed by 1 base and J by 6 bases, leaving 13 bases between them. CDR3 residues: CASSLVPTWGNEQFF. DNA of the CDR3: TGTGCCAGCAGCTTAGTCCCTACCTGGGGCAATGAGCAGTTCTTC.

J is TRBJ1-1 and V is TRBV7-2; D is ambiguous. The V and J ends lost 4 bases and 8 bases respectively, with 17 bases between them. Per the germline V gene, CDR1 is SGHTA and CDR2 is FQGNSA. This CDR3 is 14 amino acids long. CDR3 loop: CASSSAKSSSEAFF. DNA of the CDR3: TGTGCCAGCAGCTCTGCTAAGTCCAGCTCCGAAGCTTTCTTT.

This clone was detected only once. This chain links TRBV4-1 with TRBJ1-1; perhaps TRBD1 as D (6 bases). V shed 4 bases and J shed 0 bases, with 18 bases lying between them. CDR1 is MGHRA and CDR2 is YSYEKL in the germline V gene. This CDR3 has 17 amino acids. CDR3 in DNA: TGCGCCAGCAGCCCCCCCGGGGGCGGCCGCATGAACACTGAAGCTTTCTTT. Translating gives CASSPPGGGRMNTEAFF.

The CDR3 sequence is CASSPQGRKDTEAFF. For the CDR3, the DNA is TGTGCCAGCTCACCACAGGGCAGGAAAGACACTGAAGCTTTCTTT. J is TRBJ1-1 and V is TRBV18; the D is unclear. The V end was cut by 1 base, the J end by 3 bases, with 12 bases between. Germline loops: CDR1 KGHSH, CDR2 LQKENI. The CDR3 contains 15 residues.

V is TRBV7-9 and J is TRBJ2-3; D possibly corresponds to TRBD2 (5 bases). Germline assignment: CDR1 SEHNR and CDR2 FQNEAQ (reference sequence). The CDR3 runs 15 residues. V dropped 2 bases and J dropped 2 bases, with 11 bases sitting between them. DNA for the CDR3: TGTGCCAGCAGCTTACGTCTAGCTGCCACAGATACGCAGTATTTT. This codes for CASSLRLAATDTQYF.

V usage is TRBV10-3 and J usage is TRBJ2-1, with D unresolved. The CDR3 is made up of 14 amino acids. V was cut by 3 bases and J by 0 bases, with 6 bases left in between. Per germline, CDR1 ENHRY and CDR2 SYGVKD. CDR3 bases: TGTGCCATCAGTGACAGCCGCTCCTACAATGAGCAGTTCTTC. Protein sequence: CAISDSRSYNEQFF.

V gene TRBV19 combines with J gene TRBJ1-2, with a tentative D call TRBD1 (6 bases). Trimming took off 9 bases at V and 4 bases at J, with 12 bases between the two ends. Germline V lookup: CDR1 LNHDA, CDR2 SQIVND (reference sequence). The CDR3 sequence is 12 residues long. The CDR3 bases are TGTGCCAGCGGAGGGGGGGGCTATGGCTACACCTTC. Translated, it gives CASGGGGYGYTF.

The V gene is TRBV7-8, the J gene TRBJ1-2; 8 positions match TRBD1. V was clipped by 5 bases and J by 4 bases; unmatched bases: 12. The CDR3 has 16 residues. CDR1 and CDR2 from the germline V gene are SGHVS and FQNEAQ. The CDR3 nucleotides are TGTGCCAGCAGCATCCAATCAGGACAGGGCGGCTATGGCTACACCTTC. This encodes CASSIQSGQGGYGYTF. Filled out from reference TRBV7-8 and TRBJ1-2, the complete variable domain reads GAGVSQSPRYKVAKRGQDVALRCDPISGHVSLFWYQQALGQGPEFLTYFQNEAQLDKSGLPSDRFFAERPEGSVSTLKIQRTQQEDSAVYLCASSIQSGQGGYGYTFGSGTRLTVV.

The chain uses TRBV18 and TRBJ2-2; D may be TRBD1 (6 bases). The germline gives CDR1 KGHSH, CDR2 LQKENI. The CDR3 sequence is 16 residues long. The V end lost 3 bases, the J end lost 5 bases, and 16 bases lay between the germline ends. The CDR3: CASSPLVGARTGELFF. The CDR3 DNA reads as TGTGCCAGCTCACCGCTCGTGGGGGCGAGGACCGGGGAGCTGTTTTTT.

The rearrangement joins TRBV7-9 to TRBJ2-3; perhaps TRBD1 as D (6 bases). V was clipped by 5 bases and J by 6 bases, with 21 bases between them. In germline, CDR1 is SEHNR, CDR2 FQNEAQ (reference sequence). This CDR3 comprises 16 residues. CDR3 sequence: CASSPSFGRGLDTQYF. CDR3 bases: TGTGCCAGCAGCCCTTCTTTTGGCAGGGGTCTCGATACGCAGTATTTT.

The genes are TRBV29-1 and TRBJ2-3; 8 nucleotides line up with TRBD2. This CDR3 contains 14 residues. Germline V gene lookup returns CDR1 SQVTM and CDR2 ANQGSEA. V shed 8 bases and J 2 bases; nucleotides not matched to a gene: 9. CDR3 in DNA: TGCAGCACCGAGCGGGGGCTATACACAGATACGCAGTATTTT. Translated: CSTERGLYTDTQYF.

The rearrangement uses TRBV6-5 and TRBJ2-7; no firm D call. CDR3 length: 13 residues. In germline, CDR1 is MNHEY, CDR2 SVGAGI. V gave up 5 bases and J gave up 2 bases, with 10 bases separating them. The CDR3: CASSPRHTYEQYF. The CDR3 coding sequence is TGTGCCAGCAGTCCACGCCATACCTACGAGCAGTACTTC.

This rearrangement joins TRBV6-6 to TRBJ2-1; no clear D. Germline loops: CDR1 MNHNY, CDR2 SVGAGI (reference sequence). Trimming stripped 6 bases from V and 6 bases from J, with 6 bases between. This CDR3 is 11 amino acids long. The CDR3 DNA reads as TGTGCCAGCAGGATCGGCAATGAGCAGTTCTTC. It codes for CASRIGNEQFF.

CDR3 region: CASSRGGPKETQYF. For the CDR3, the DNA is TGTGCCAGCAGCCGCGGGGGGCCGAAAGAGACCCAGTACTTC. V is TRBV9 and J is TRBJ2-5, with 8 bases fitting TRBD2. The CDR3 runs to 14 residues. The V segment lost 4 bases and the J segment 3 bases; nucleotides outside the gene matches: 5. CDR1 and CDR2 (germline): SGDLS, YYNGEE.

CDR3 region: CASSGTGLSQPQHF. The DNA of the CDR3 is TGTGCCAGCAGCGGAACAGGTCTCTCGCAGCCCCAGCATTTT. The chain has TRBV9 and TRBJ1-5; D is possibly TRBD1 (5 bases). Germline lookup yields CDR1 SGDLS and CDR2 YYNGEE. V was clipped by 3 bases and J by 7 bases, with 14 bases between them. This CDR3 has 14 amino acids.

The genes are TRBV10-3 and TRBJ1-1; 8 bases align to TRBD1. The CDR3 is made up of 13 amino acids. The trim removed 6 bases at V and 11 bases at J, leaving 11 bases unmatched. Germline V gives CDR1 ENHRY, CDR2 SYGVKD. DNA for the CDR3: TGTGCCATCAGCCAGGGGGCCCCATGGTCGGCTTTCTTT. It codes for CAISQGAPWSAFF.

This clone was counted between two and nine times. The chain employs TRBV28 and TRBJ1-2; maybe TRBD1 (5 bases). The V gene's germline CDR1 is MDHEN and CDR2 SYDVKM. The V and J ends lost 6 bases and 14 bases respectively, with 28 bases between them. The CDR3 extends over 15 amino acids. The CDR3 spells CASSSPRDPRSAWTF. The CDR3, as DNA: TGTGCCAGCAGCTCCCCGAGGGACCCTCGGTCGGCTTGGACCTTC.

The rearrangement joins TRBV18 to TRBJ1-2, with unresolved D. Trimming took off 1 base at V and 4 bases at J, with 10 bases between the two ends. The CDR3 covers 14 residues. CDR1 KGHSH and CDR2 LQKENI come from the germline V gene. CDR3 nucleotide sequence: TGTGCCAGCTCACCACAGGATCTGGGCTATGGCTACACCTTC. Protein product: CASSPQDLGYGYTF. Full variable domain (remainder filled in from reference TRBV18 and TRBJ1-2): NAGVMQNPRHLVRRRGQEARLRCSPMKGHSHVYWYRQLPEEGLKFMVYLQKENIIDESGMPKERFSAEFPKEGPSILRIQQVVRGDSAAYFCASSPQDLGYGYTFGSGTRLTVV.

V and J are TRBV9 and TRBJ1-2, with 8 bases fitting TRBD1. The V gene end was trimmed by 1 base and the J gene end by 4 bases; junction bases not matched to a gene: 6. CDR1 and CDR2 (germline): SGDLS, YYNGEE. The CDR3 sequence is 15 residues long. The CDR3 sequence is CASSVYTGGSYGYTF. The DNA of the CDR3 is TGTGCCAGCAGCGTATATACAGGGGGGAGCTATGGCTACACCTTC.

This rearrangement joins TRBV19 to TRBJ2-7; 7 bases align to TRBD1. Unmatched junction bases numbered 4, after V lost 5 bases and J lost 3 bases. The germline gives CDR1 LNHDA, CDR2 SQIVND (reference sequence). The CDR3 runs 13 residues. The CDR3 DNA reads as TGTGCCAGTAGTGAGCAGGGGGACTACGAGCAGTACTTC. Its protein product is CASSEQGDYEQYF.

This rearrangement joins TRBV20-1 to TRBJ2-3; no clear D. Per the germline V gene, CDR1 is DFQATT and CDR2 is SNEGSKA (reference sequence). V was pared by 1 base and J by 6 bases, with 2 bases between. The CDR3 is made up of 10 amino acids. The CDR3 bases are TGCAGTGCTAGAGCCGATACGCAGTATTTT. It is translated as CSARADTQYF.

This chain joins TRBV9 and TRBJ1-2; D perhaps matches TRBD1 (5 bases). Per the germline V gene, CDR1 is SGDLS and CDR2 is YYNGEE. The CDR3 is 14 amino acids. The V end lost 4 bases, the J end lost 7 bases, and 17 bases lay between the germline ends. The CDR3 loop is CASSPRDFLVGYTF. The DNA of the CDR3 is TGTGCCAGCAGCCCGCGGGACTTCCTTGTTGGCTACACCTTC.

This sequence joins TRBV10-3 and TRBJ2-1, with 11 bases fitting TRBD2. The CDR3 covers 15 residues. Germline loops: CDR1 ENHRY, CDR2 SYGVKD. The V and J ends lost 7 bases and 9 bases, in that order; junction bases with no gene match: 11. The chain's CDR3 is CAITGNSLAGGEQFF. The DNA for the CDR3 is TGTGCCATCACCGGAAACTCCCTAGCGGGGGGTGAGCAGTTCTTC.